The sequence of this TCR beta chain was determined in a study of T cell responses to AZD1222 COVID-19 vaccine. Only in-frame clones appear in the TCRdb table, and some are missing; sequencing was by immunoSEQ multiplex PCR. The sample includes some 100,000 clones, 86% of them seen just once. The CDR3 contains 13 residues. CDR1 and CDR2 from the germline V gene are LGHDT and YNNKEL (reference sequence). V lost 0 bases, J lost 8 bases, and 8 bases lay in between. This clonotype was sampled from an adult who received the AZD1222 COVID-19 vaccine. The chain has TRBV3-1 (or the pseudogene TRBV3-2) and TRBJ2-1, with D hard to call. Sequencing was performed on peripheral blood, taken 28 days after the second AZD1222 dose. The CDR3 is CASSQDIAYEQFF. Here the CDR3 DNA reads TGTGCCAGCAGCCAAGATATAGCCTATGAGCAGTTCTTC.